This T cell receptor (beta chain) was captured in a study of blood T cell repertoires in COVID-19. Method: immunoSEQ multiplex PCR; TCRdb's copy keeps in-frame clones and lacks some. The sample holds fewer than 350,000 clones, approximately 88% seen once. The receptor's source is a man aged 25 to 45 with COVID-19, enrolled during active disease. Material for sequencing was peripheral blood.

CDR3 nucleotides: TGTGCCAGCAGTTACTCAGGACTAGCGGACTACGAGCAGTACTTC. This codes for CASSYSGLADYEQYF. The chain has TRBV6-5 and TRBJ2-7, with 10 nucleotides matching TRBD2. Per the germline V gene, CDR1 is MNHEY and CDR2 is SVGAGI. V shed 0 bases and J 3 bases; nucleotides not matched to a gene: 2. The CDR3 is made up of 15 amino acids.